This TCR beta chain is drawn from a study of regulatory T cells in long-lasting Graves disease. Study observations and caveats: A reduction in accuracy may have resulted from the small sample size.

Libraries of TCR beta came from iRepertoire HTBI primers plus Arm-PCR of CDR3 regions. In TCRdb, the multiplex PCR reads were re-called with MiXCR into one record per CDR3 protein. Found here are some 500,000 distinct CDR3 sequences, about 16% of them singletons; the top ten hold just under 25%. Noted time point: newly diagnosed GD, antithyroid drugs for less than 3 months. The authors made the TCR library using RNA they extracted from PBMCs. The CDR3 has 17 residues. Germline CDR1 reads SEHNR; CDR2 reads FQNEAQ (reference sequence). Between the trimmed V and J ends, which lost 0 bases and 7 bases, there was a span of 21 bases. Comments on this clonotype: Its specificity is unknown.

The same sample was also studied in work on T cells in Graves' hyperthyroidism and ophthalmopathy.

Material: peripheral blood mononuclear cells (PBMCs), obtained at new diagnosis, from a patient treated with antithyroid drugs. This TCR was recovered from a woman in her forties or fifties with Graves disease. The rearrangement links TRBV7-9 to TRBJ1-2, with D perhaps TRBD1 (6 bases). The CDR3 region is CASSLAAGAGARGGYTF. As DNA, the CDR3 is TGTGCCAGCAGCTTAGCGGCGGGAGCGGGGGCGCGCGGTGGCTACACCTTC.